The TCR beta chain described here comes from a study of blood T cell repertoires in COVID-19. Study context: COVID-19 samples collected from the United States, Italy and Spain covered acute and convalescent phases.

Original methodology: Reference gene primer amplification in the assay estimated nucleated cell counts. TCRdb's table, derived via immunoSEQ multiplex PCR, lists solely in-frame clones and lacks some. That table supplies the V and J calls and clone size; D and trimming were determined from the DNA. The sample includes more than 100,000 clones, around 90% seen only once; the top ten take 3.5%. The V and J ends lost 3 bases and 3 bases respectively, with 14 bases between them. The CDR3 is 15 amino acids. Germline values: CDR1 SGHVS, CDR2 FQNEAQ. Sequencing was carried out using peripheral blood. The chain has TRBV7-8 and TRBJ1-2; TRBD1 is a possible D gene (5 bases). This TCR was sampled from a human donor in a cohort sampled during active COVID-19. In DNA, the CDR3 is TGTGCCAGCAGCTTCGTCGGGGGGGAGGACTATGGCTACACCTTC. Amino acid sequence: CASSFVGGEDYGYTF.